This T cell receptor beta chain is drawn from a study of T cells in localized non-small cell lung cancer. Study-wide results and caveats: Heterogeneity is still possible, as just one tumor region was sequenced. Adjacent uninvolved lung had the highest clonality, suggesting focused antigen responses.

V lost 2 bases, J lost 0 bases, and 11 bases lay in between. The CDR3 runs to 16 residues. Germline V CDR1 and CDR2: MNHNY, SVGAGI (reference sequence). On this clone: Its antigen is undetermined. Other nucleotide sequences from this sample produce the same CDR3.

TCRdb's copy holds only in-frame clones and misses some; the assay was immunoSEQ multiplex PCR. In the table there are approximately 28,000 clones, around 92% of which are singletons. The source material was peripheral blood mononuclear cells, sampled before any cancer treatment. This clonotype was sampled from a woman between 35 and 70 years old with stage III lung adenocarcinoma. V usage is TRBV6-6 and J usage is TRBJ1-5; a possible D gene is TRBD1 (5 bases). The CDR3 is CASSYPDSISNQPQHF. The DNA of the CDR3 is TGTGCCAGCAGTTACCCCGACAGTATTAGCAATCAGCCCCAGCATTTT.